This T cell receptor beta chain was retrieved from a study of shared clonotypes between healthy human individuals. Whole-study context: CD4 naive and CD4 memory each took three plates per donor, while CD8 naive took two and CD8 memory one. Findings of the study overall: Estimated richness values were generally larger in naive subsets than in memory subsets. Some naive CD4 clonotypes, roughly 4.8%, turned up in common across a handful of donors.

Sequenced by immunoSEQ multiplex PCR; TCRdb stores in-frame clones only, minus some. The data contain about 2.3 million clones, 85% to 95% of them singletons. On this clone: Its antigen is as yet unknown.

V lost 2 bases to trimming and J lost 5 bases, with 15 bases between them. Per germline, CDR1 MNHGY and CDR2 SAAAGT. The CDR3 runs to 15 residues. The V gene is TRBV6-8, the J gene TRBJ1-1, with a tentative D call TRBD1 (6 bases). Sample: naive CD4+ T cells from PBMCs. Subset of the sample: CD45RA+ positively selected. The TCR was taken from a man aged 18-30 years in good health. Some clones in this sample may be carry-over from other donors' samples. The CDR3 spells CASSYPTGTSTEAFF. The CDR3 DNA is TGTGCCAGCAGTTACCCCACCGGGACATCGACTGAAGCTTTCTTT.